A selection of T cell receptor beta chains follows, all from one sample in a study of blood T cell repertoires in COVID-19. Produced via immunoSEQ multiplex PCR; TCRdb's table is partial and in-frame only. The sample consists of about 310,000 clones, roughly 87% of them appearing once. The sample comprised peripheral blood. These receptors were taken from a man aged 18 to 30 with active or convalescent COVID-19. Both conserved end residues are part of each CDR3. Each record gives: clone size, V gene, D gene, J gene, CDR3 DNA, CDR3 protein. The D gene is left open where the match is weak. Clone size appears in some rows only: once, few, many, or a class for an expanded clone.

NA	TRBV27	TRBD1	TRBJ1-2	TGTGCCAGCAGCCACTCGGGACAGGGGGCGGGGGGCTACACCTTC	CASSHSGQGAGGYTF
NA	TRBV14	NA	TRBJ1-5	TGTGCCACCAGGCCAGGGGTTACCAATCAGCCCCAGCATTTT	CATRPGVTNQPQHF
NA	TRBV7-9	TRBD2	TRBJ2-7	TGTGCCAGCAGCCACGGCGGGGGAGGGCCGTACGAGCAGTACTTC	CASSHGGGGPYEQYF
NA	TRBV21-1	NA	TRBJ2-7	TGTGCCAGCAGCGCGCGGCCGGCGGGAGGCCCGGGGGAAGAGCAGTACTTC	CASSARPAGGPGEEQYF
few	TRBV5-1	TRBD2	TRBJ2-3	TGCGCCAGCAGCTTGGCCCATAGGTCGAGCGGGAGTTCAGATACGCAGTATTTT	CASSLAHRSSGSSDTQYF
NA	TRBV6-5	NA	TRBJ1-2	TGTGCCAGCAGTTACGAATTCACCCGCGCCGTGGGCTACACCTTC	CASSYEFTRAVGYTF
NA	TRBV9	NA	TRBJ1-3	TGTGCCAGCAGCGAAAACCGCCAGGGCCGACCTGGAAACACCATATATTTT	CASSENRQGRPGNTIYF
NA	TRBV4-2	TRBD2	TRBJ2-7	TGTGCCAGCAGCCAACTAGCGGGAGTATACGAGCAGTACTTC	CASSQLAGVYEQYF
NA	TRBV5-6	NA	TRBJ2-1	TGTGCCAGCAGCTTATTGAGTTTCGGGGGGCGCCTCAATGAGCAGTTCTTC	CASSLLSFGGRLNEQFF
once	TRBV29-1	TRBD1	TRBJ1-2	TGCAGCGCTGACAGGGGGTTTCCCTATGGCTACACCTTC	CSADRGFPYGYTF
NA	TRBV27	TRBD1	TRBJ1-2	TGTGCCAGCAGTTACAGACAGGGGCTGTTGAGGACCTTC	CASSYRQGLLRTF
NA	TRBV11-2	NA	TRBJ1-5	TGTGCCAGCAGCTTAGACGGCCCCGGGGGTCAGCCCCAGCATTTT	CASSLDGPGGQPQHF
NA	TRBV19	TRBD1	TRBJ2-1	TGTGCCAGTAGTCCTCGGACAGGGGTCATCCGTTACAATGAGCAGTTCTTC	CASSPRTGVIRYNEQFF
NA	TRBV4-1	TRBD2	TRBJ2-5	TGCGCCAGCAGCCAAGAATCTAGCGGGGAGACCCAGTACTTC	CASSQESSGETQYF
NA	TRBV5-1	NA	TRBJ1-2	TGCGCCAGCAGCTTGGCCCTCCGCAGGGGCCATTATGGCTACACCTTC	CASSLALRRGHYGYTF
NA	TRBV4-1	NA	TRBJ2-2	TGCGCCAGCAGCCAAAGACAGTCCCTGGGGACCGGGGAGCTGTTTTTT	CASSQRQSLGTGELFF
NA	TRBV11-3	TRBD2	TRBJ2-7	TGTGCCAGCAGCGTAACTAGCGGGAGGGCCTACGAGCAGTACTTC	CASSVTSGRAYEQYF
once	TRBV6-5	NA	TRBJ1-5	TGTGCCAGCAGCAGGCGATATAGCAATCAGCCCCAGCATTTT	CASSRRYSNQPQHF
NA	TRBV4-1	TRBD2	TRBJ2-7	TGCGCCAGCAGCCAATGGGGCCTAGCGGGGGAAGGTGGCGAGCAGTACTTC	CASSQWGLAGEGGEQYF
few	TRBV19	TRBD1	TRBJ1-2	TGTGCCAGTAGTGACAGGGAGAACTATGGCTACACCTTC	CASSDRENYGYTF